This T cell receptor beta chain emerged from a study of T cell responses to AZD1222 COVID-19 vaccine. General observations from the study: Two AZD1222 doses significantly raised spike-specific TCR breadth and depth over controls.

Germline loops: CDR1 MNHEY, CDR2 SMNVEV (reference sequence). The ends lost 6 bases at V and 4 bases at J; junction bases unmatched: 9. The CDR3 contains 16 residues. Comment on this clone: The antigen remains undetermined.

Clones were sequenced by immunoSEQ multiplex PCR, and TCRdb holds only the in-frame ones, with some missing. The sample lists about 100,000 clones, about nine tenths occurring once. The chain recombines TRBV27 with TRBJ1-6, with 7 bases lining up with TRBD1. The sample was peripheral blood, taken on day 0 of AZD1222 vaccination. The sequence was collected from an adult in good health. CDR3 DNA sequence: TGTGCCAGCAGCCTTGGACAGGAGATTTATAATTCACCCCTCCACTTT. Protein sequence: CASSLGQEIYNSPLHF.